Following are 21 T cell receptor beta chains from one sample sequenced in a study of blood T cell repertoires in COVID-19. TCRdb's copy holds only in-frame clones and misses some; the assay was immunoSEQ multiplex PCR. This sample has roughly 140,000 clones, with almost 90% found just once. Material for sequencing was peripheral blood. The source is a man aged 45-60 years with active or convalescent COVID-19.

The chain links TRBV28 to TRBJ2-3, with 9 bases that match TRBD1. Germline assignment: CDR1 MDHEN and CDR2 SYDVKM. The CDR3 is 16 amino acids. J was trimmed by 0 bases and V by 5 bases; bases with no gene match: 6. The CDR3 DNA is TGTGCCAGCAGTCCACCACAGGGGGCCAGCACAGATACGCAGTATTTT. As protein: CASSPPQGASTDTQYF.

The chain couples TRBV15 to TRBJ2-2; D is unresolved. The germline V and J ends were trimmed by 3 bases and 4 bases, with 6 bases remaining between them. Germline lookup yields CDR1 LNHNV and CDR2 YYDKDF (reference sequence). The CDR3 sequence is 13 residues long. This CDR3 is CATSRVSTGELFF. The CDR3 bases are TGTGCCACCAGCAGGGTCAGCACCGGGGAGCTGTTTTTT.

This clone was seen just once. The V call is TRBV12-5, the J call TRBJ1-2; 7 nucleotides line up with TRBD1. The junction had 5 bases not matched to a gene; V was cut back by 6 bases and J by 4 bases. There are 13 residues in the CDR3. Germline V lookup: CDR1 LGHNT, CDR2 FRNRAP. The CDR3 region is CASGTGSGYGYTF. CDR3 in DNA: TGTGCTAGTGGGACAGGGAGCGGCTATGGCTACACCTTC.

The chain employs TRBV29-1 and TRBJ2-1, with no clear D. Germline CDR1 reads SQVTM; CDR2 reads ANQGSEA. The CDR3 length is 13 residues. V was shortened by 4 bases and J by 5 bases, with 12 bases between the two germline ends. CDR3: CSVVRALNNEQFF. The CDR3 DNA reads TGCAGCGTTGTTCGTGCGCTTAACAATGAGCAGTTCTTC.

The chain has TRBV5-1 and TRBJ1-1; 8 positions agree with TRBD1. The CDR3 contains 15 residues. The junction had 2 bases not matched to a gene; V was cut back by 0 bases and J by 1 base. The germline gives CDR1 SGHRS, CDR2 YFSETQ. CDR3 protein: CASSLGTGSNTEAFF. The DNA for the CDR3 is TGCGCCAGCAGCTTGGGGACAGGGTCGAACACTGAAGCTTTCTTT.

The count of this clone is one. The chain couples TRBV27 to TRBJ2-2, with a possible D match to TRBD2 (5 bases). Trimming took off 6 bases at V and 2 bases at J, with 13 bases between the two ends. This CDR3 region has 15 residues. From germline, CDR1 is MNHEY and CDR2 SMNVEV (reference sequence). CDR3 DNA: TGTGCCAGCAGGAGTCTCGGGAAAAACACCGGGGAGCTGTTTTTT. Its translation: CASRSLGKNTGELFF.

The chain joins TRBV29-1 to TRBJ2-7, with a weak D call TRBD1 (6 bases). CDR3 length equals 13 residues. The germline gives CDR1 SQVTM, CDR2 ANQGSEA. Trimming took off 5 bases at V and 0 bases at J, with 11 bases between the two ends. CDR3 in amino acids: CSVLTGSSYEQYF. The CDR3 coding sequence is TGCAGCGTTCTGACAGGAAGCTCCTACGAGCAGTACTTC.

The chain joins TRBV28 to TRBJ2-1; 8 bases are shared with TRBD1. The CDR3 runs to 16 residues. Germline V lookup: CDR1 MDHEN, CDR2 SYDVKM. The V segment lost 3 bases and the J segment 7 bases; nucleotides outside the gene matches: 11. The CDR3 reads CASSLAWTGLGNEQFF. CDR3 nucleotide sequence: TGTGCCAGCAGTTTGGCGTGGACAGGGTTGGGGAATGAGCAGTTCTTC. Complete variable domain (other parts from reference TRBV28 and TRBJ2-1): DVKVTQSSRYLVKRTGEKVFLECVQDMDHENMFWYRQDPGLGLRLIYFSYDVKMKEKGDIPEGYSVSREKKERFSLILESASTNQTSMYLCASSLAWTGLGNEQFFGPGTRLTVL.

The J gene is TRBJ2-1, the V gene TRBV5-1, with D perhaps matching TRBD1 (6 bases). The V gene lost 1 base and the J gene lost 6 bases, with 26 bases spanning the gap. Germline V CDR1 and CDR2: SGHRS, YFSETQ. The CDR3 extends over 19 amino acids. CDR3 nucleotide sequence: TGCGCCAGCAGCTTGTCCGGGACCAGATACGGGACAAGATCCAATGAGCAGTTCTTC. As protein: CASSLSGTRYGTRSNEQFF.

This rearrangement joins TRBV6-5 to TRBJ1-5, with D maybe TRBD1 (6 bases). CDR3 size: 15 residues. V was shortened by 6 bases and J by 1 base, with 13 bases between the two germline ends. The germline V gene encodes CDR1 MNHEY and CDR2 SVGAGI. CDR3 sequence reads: CASRREGVSNQPQHF. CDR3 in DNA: TGTGCCAGCAGACGAGAGGGGGTAAGCAATCAGCCCCAGCATTTT.

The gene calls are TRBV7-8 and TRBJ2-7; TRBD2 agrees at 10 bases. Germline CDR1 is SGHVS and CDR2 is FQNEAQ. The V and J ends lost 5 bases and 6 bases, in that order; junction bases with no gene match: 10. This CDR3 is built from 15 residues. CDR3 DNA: TGTGCCAGCAGCGCTCAGCGGGAGGGCCTCTCCGAGCAGTACTTC. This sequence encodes CASSAQREGLSEQYF.

The CDR3 coding sequence is TGTGCCAGCAGCCAGGGGTTGATCTACGAGCAGTACTTC. This gives the protein CASSQGLIYEQYF. V is TRBV11-2 and J is TRBJ2-7, with a possible D match to TRBD1 (6 bases). The CDR3 sequence is 13 residues long. Trimming took 5 bases from V and 3 from J, leaving 11 bases between them. Germline V gives CDR1 SGHAT, CDR2 FQNNGV.

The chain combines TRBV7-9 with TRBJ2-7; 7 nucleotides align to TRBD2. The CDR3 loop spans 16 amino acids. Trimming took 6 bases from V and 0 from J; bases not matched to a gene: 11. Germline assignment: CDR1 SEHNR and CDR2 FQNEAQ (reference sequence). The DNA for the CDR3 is TGTGCCAGCAGGCGCGGGAGCCTGGGGGGCTCCTACGAGCAGTACTTC. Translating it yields CASRRGSLGGSYEQYF.

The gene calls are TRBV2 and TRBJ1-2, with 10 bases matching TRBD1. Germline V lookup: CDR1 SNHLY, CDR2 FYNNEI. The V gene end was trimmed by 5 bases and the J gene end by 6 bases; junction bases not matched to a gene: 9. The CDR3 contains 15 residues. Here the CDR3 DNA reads TGTGCCAGCAGTACCCGACAGGGGGCGTTGAATGGCTACACCTTC. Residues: CASSTRQGALNGYTF.

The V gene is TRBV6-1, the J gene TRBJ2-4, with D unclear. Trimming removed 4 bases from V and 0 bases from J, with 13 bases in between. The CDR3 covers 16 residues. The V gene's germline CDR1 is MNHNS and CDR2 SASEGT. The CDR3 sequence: CASSAWSTLAKNIQYF. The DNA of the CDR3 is TGTGCCAGCAGTGCATGGTCTACTCTAGCCAAAAACATTCAGTACTTC.

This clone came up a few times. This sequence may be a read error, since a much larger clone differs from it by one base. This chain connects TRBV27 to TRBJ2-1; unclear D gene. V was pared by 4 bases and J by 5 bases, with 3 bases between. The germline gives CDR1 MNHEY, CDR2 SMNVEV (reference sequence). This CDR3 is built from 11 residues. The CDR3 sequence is CASSSDNEQFF. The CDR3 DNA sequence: TGTGCCAGCAGTTCGGACAATGAGCAGTTCTTC.

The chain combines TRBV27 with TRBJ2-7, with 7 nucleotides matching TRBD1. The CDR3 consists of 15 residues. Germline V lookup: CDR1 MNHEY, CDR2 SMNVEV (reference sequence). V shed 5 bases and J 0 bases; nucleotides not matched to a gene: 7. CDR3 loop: CASSPRGQASYEQYF. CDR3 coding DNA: TGTGCCAGCAGTCCGAGGGGGCAGGCCTCCTACGAGCAGTACTTC.

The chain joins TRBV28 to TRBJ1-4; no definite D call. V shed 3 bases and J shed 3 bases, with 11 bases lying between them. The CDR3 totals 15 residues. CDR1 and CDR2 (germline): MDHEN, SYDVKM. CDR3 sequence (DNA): TGTGCCAGCAGTTTTGCGGGGTTTGCTAATGAAAAACTGTTTTTT. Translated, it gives CASSFAGFANEKLFF.

The CDR3 protein is CASSARGLAGRETQYF. DNA of the CDR3: TGTGCCAGCAGCGCGAGGGGACTAGCGGGGCGGGAGACCCAGTACTTC. The J gene is TRBJ2-5, the V gene TRBV9, with 13 bases lining up with TRBD2. This CDR3 is 16 amino acids long. The germline V gene has CDR1 SGDLS and CDR2 YYNGEE. V shed 3 bases, J shed 5 bases, and the junction held 7 bases outside the gene matches.

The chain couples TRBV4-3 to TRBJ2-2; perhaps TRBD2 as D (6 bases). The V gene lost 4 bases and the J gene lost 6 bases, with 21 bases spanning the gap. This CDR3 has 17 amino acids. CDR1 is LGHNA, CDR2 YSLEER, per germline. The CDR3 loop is CASSPGGQSFVSGELFF. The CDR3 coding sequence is TGCGCCAGCAGCCCCGGGGGTCAGAGTTTCGTCTCCGGGGAGCTGTTTTTT.

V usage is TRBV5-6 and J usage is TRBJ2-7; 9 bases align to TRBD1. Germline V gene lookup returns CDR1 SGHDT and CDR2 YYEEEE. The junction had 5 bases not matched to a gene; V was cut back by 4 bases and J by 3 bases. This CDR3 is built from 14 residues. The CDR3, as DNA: TGTGCCAGCAGCCCGGGACAGGGATACTACGAGCAGTACTTC. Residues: CASSPGQGYYEQYF.